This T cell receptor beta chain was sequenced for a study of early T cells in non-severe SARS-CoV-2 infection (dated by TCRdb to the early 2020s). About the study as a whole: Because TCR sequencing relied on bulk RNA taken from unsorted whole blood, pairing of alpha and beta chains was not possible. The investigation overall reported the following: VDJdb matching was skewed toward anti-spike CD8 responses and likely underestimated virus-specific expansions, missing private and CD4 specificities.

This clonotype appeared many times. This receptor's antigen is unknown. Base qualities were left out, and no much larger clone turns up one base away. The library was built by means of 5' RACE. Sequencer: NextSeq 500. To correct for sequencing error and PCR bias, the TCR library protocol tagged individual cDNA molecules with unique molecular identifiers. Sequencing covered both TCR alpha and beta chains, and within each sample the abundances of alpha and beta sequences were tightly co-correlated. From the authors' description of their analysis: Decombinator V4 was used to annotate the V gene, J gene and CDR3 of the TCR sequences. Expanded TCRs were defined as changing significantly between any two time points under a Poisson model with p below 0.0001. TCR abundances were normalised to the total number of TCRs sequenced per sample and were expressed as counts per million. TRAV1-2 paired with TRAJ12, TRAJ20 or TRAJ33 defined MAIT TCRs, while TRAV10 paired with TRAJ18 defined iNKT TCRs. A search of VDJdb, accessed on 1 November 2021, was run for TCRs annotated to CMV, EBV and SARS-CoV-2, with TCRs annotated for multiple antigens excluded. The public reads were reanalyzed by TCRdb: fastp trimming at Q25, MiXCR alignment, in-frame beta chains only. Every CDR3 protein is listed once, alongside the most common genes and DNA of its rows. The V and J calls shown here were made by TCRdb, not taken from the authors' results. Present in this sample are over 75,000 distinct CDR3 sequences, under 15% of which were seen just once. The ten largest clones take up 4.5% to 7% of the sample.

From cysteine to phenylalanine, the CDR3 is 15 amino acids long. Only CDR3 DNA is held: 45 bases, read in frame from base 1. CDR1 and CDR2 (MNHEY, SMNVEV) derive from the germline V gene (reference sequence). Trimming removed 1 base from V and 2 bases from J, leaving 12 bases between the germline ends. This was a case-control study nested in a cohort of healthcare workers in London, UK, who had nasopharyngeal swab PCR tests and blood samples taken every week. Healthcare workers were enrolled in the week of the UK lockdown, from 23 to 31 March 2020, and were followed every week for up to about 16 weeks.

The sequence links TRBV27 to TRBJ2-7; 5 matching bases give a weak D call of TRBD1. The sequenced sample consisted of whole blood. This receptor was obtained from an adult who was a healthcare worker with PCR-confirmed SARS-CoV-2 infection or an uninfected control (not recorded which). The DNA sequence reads TGTGCCAGCAGTTTATGGGGCGGCGAAACCTACGAGCAGTACTTC. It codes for CASSLWGGETYEQYF.